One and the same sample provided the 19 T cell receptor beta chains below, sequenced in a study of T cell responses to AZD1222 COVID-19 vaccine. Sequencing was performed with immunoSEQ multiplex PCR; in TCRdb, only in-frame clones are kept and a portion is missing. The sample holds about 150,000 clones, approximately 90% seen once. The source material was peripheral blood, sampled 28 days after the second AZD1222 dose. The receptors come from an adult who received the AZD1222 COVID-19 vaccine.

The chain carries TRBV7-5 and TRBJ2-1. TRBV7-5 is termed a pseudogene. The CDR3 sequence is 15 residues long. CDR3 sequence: CARSFGTSSYNEQFF. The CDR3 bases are TGTGCCAGAAGCTTCGGGACGAGCTCCTACAATGAGCAGTTCTTC.

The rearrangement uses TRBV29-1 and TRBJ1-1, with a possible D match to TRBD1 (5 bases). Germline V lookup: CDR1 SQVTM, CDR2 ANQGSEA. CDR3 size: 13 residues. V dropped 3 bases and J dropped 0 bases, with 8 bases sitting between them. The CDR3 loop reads CSVEGTLNTEAFF. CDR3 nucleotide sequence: TGCAGCGTTGAGGGGACCCTGAACACTGAAGCTTTCTTT.

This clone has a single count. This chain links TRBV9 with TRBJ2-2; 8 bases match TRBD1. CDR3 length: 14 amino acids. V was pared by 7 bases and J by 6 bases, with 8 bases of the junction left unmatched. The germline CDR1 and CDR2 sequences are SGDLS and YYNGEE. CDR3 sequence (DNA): TGTGCCAGCGGACAGGGCGTACCTCCCGGGGAGCTGTTTTTT. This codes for CASGQGVPPGELFF. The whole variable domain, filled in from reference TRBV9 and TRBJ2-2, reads DSGVTQTPKHLITATGQRVTLRCSPRSGDLSVYWYQQSLDQGLQFLIQYYNGEERAKGNILERFSAQQFPDLHSELNLSSLELGDSALYFCASGQGVPPGELFFGEGSRLTVL.

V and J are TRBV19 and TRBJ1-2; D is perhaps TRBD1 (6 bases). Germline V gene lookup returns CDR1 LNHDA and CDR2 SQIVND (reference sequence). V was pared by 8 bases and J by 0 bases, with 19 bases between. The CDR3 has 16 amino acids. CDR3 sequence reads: CASRQAAFNANYGYTF. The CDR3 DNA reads TGTGCCAGTCGACAGGCCGCCTTTAATGCTAACTATGGCTACACCTTC.

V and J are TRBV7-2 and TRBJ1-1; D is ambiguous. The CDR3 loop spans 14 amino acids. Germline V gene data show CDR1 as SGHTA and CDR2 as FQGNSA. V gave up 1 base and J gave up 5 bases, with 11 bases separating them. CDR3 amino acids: CASSLEVQWTEAFF. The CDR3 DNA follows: TGTGCCAGCAGCTTAGAGGTCCAGTGGACTGAAGCTTTCTTT.

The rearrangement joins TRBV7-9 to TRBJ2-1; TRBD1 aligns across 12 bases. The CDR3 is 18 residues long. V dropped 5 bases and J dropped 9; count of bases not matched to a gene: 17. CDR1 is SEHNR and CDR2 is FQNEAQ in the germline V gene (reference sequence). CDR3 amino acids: CASSLRDRGLMGAIEQFF. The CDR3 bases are TGTGCCAGCAGCCTCCGGGACAGGGGGCTGATGGGGGCGATTGAGCAGTTCTTC.

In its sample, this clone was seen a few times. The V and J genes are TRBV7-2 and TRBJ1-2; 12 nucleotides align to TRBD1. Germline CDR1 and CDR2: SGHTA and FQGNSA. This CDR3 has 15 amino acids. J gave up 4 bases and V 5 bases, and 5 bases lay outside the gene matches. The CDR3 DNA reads TGTGCCAGCAGCCCGGGACAGGGGGCGACCTATGGCTACACCTTC. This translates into CASSPGQGATYGYTF.

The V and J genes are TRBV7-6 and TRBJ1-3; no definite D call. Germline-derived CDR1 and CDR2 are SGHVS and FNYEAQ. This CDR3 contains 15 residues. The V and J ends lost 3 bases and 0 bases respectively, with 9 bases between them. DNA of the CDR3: TGTGCCAGCAGCTTGTCTACGGCCTCTGGAAACACCATATATTTT. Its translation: CASSLSTASGNTIYF. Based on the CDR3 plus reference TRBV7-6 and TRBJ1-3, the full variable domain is GAGVSQSPRYKVTKRGQDVALRCDPISGHVSLYWYRQALGQGPEFLTYFNYEAQQDKSGLPNDRFSAERPEGSISTLTIQRTEQRDSAMYRCASSLSTASGNTIYFGEGSWLTVV.

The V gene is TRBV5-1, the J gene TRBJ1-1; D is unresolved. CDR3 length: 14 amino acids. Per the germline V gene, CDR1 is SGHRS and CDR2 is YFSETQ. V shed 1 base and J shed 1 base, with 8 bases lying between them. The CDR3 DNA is TGCGCCAGCAGCTTGTCGGGTTGGAACACTGAAGCTTTCTTT. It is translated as CASSLSGWNTEAFF.

CDR3 bases: TGTGCCAGCAGTTACAGGGCGGGAGAGGGAAATGAGCAGTTCTTC. Its translation is CASSYRAGEGNEQFF. This chain uses TRBV6-2 or TRBV6-3 with TRBJ2-1, with TRBD2 matching 7 bases. This CDR3 contains 15 residues. CDR1 and CDR2 from the germline V gene are MNHEY and SVGEGT. V was pared by 2 bases and J by 7 bases, with 8 bases of the junction left unmatched.

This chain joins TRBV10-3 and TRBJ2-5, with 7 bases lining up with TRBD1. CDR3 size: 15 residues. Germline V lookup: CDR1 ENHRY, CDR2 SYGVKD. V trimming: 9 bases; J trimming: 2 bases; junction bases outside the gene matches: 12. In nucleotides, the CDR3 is TGTGCCATTAAAGAAAGGGACAGTGCACAAGAGACCCAGTACTTC. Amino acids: CAIKERDSAQETQYF.

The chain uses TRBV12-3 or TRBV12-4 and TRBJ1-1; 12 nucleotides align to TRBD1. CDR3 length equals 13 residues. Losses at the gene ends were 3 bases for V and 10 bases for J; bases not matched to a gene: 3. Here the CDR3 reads CASSLGQGAPAFF. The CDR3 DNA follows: TGTGCCAGCAGTTTGGGACAGGGGGCACCAGCTTTCTTT.

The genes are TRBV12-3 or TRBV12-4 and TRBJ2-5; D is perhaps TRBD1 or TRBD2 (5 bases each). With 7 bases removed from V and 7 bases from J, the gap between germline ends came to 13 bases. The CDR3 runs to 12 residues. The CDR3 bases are TGTGCCAGCAACCGGGGCCCCCTGACCCAGTACTTC. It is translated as CASNRGPLTQYF.

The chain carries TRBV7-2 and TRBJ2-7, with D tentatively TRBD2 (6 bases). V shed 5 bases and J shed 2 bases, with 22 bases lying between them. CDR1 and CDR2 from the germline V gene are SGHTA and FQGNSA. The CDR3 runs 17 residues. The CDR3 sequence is CASSPHGVRAGPYEQYF. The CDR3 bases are TGTGCCAGCAGCCCCCACGGGGTAAGGGCGGGACCCTACGAGCAGTACTTC. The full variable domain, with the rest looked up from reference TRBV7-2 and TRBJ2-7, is GAGVSQSPSNKVTEKGKDVELRCDPISGHTALYWYRQSLGQGLEFLIYFQGNSAPDKSGLPSDRFSAERTGGSVSTLTIQRTQQEDSAVYLCASSPHGVRAGPYEQYFGPGTRLTVT.

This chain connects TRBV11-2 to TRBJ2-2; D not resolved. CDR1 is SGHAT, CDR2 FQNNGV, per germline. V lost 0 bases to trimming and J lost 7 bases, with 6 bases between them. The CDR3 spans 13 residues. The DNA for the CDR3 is TGTGCCAGCAGCTTAGATCAAGGCGGGGAGCTGTTTTTT. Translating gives CASSLDQGGELFF.

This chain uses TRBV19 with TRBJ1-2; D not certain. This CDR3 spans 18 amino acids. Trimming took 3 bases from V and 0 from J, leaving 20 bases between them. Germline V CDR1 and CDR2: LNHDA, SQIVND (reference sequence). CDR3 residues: CASSISLSQAKANYGYTF. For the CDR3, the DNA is TGTGCCAGTAGTATCAGCTTATCCCAGGCAAAAGCTAACTATGGCTACACCTTC.

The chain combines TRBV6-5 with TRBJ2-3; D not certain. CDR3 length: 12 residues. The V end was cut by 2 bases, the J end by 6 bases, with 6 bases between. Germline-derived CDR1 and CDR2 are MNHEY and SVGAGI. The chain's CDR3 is CASSYTGDTQYF. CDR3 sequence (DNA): TGTGCCAGCAGTTACACTGGGGATACGCAGTATTTT.

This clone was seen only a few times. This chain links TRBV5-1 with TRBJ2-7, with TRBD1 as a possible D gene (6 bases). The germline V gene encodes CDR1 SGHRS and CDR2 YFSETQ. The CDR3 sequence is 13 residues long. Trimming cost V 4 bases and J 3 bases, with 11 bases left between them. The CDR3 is CASSLGGNYEQYF. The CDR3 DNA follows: TGCGCCAGCAGCCTAGGGGGAAACTACGAGCAGTACTTC.

The CDR3 protein is CASSRDWDLYNEQFF. DNA for the CDR3: TGTGCCAGCTCACGAGATTGGGACCTCTACAATGAGCAGTTCTTC. The rearrangement joins TRBV18 to TRBJ2-1; D may correspond to TRBD1 or TRBD2 (5 bases each). CDR3 length equals 15 residues. V was pared by 4 bases and J by 3 bases, with 13 bases between. Germline CDR1 and CDR2: KGHSH and LQKENI.